This TCR beta chain is from a study of T cell changes during pregnancy in multiple sclerosis. Some clones are missing from TCRdb's copy, which holds only in-frame ones; the method was immunoSEQ multiplex PCR. The table includes about 36,000 clones, roughly 92% detected once. This clone was counted between two and nine times. Germline assignment: CDR1 SEHNR and CDR2 FQNEAQ (reference sequence). The CDR3 is 14 amino acids. V shed 3 bases and J shed 0 bases, with 6 bases lying between them. This receptor was identified in a female donor with multiple sclerosis, enrolled in a pregnancy study. J is TRBJ2-1 and V is TRBV7-9, with no clear D. Sequenced input: PBMCs (not recorded whether the cells were cultured). Here the CDR3 DNA reads TGTGCCAGCAGCTTCTTCAGCTCCTACAATGAGCAGTTCTTC. Protein: CASSFFSSYNEQFF.